This T cell receptor (beta chain) was recovered during a study of T cell repertoires in cytomegalovirus infection. Regarding this clonotype: Its antigen is still unknown.

TCRdb reanalysed the reads using MiXCR and keeps one entry per CDR3 protein. This sample yields approximately 700,000 distinct CDR3 sequences, of which approximately 40% are seen a single time; around 3% belongs to the top ten. Trimming took off 0 bases at V and 3 bases at J, with 10 bases between the two ends. This CDR3 is 15 amino acids long. The germline V gene has CDR1 MNHEY and CDR2 SVGAGI. General study findings and limits: Carriers of CMV plus the relevant HLA were identified by cumulative public TCR beta family frequency. The ex vivo response was dominated by HLA-C-restricted CMV-specific TCR beta clonotypes.

The receptor was derived from a human donor in good health (CMV status not recorded). Some clones in this sample may be carry-over from other donors' samples. Sequencing was performed on PBMCs. The V call is TRBV6-5, the J call TRBJ2-3; D is undetermined. CDR3 nucleotides: TGTGCCAGCAGTTACTCGCCCCTTCCAACAGATACGCAGTATTTT. The encoded protein is CASSYSPLPTDTQYF.